This T cell receptor beta chain was profiled in a study of blood T cell repertoires in COVID-19. Turning to the study itself: The United States, Italy and Spain supplied acute and convalescent COVID-19 samples. Sample material is recorded as cDNA or gDNA derived from T cells, B-cell-depleted T cells, or PBMCs.

Produced via immunoSEQ multiplex PCR; TCRdb's table is partial and in-frame only. Among about 64,000 clones listed, over 65% were seen once. Patients in Seattle were enrolled during active infection, then followed longitudinally. The V segment lost 3 bases and the J segment 4 bases; nucleotides outside the gene matches: 3. Germline values: CDR1 MNHNS, CDR2 SASEGT. This CDR3 has 14 amino acids. The chain employs TRBV6-1 and TRBJ1-3; the match to TRBD1 covers 7 bases. This clonotype originated in a man in his sixties with COVID-19, enrolled during active disease. Source material: peripheral blood. In DNA form, the CDR3 reads TGTGCCAGCAGTGAGAGGGGGCTCGGAAACACCATATATTTT. It specifies CASSERGLGNTIYF.